A selection of T cell receptor beta chains follows, all from one sample in a study of T cell repertoires in cytomegalovirus infection. TCRdb fed the reads into MiXCR, producing one record per CDR3 protein. The repertoire holds under 200,000 distinct CDR3 sequences, with about a tenth as singletons. Material: PBMCs. These TCRs come from a human donor in good health (CMV status not recorded). Some clones in this sample may be carry-over from other donors' samples. Each CDR3 is given with its conserved first and last residue. The D gene is left open where the match is weak. A clone size is listed for some rows: how often the clone was seen (once, few, many), or a class if it is expanded.

CDR3 length	D gene	V gene	J gene	clone size	CDR3 protein	CDR3 DNA
15	TRBD1	TRBV7-2	TRBJ1-1	many	CASSLPGQGAREAFF	TGTGCCAGCAGCTTACCGGGACAGGGGGCTCGTGAAGCTTTCTTT
17	TRBD1	TRBV10-3	TRBJ2-1	many	CAISSPGTGYTYNEQFF	TGTGCCATCAGTTCCCCCGGGACAGGATATACCTACAATGAGCAGTTCTTC
14	NA	TRBV19	TRBJ1-2	NA	CASRETAIPNGYTF	TGTGCCAGTAGAGAGACAGCGATTCCAAATGGCTACACCTTC
16	TRBD1	TRBV20-1	TRBJ1-4	NA	CSAPRRTGGTNEKLFF	TGCAGTGCTCCTCGCCGGACAGGTGGAACTAATGAAAAACTGTTTTTT
15	TRBD1	TRBV7-8	TRBJ1-5	many	CASSLTGGAGQPQHF	TGTGCCAGCAGCTTAACAGGGGGCGCGGGGCAGCCCCAGCATTTT
16	NA	TRBV30	TRBJ1-2	many	CAWNDEGLPGGYGYTF	TGTGCCTGGAACGACGAGGGACTTCCTGGGGGCTATGGCTACACCTTC
11	NA	TRBV28	TRBJ1-1	NA	CASMGGTEAFF	TGTGCCAGTATGGGGGGCACTGAAGCTTTCTTT
14	NA	TRBV6-1	TRBJ2-6	many	CASSTRAGANVLTF	TGTGCCAGCAGTACCAGGGCTGGGGCCAACGTCCTGACTTTC
14	NA	TRBV18	TRBJ1-2	NA	CASSQAGKDYGYTF	TGTGCCAGCTCACAGGCAGGGAAGGACTATGGCTACACCTTC
16	TRBD2	TRBV28	TRBJ2-1	few	CASSGLAGPGYNEQFF	TGTGCCAGCAGTGGACTAGCGGGACCCGGCTACAATGAGCAGTTCTTC
9	NA	TRBV7-8	TRBJ1-2	many	CAWGNGYTF	TGTGCGTGGGGGAATGGCTACACCTTC
18	TRBD1	TRBV11-3	TRBJ2-1	NA	CASSPKGGGTGVYNEQFF	TGTGCCAGCAGCCCTAAAGGAGGGGGGACAGGGGTCTACAATGAGCAGTTCTTC
14	TRBD1	TRBV2	TRBJ2-7	many	CASSEAGQSYEQYF	TGTGCCAGCAGTGAAGCGGGACAGTCCTACGAGCAGTACTTC
14	NA	TRBV14	TRBJ2-7	many	CASSPALTTYEQYF	TGTGCCAGCAGCCCCGCACTTACAACCTACGAGCAGTACTTC
16	TRBD1	TRBV6-2/TRBV6-3	TRBJ1-5	many	CASRVTGGYSNQPQHF	TGTGCCAGCAGGGTCACAGGGGGGTATAGCAATCAGCCCCAGCATTTT
13	TRBD1	TRBV4-1	TRBJ1-6	many	CASSRDRGSPLHF	TGCGCCAGCAGCCGGGACAGGGGTTCACCCCTCCACTTT
16	TRBD2	TRBV7-9	TRBJ2-2	many	CASSFSRSGGAGELFF	TGTGCCAGCAGCTTTTCCAGATCGGGGGGAGCCGGGGAGCTGTTTTTT
16	NA	TRBV18	TRBJ1-1	few	CASSPVIWDKNTEAFF	TGTGCCAGCTCACCAGTAATTTGGGACAAAAACACTGAAGCTTTCTTT
18	NA	TRBV12-3/TRBV12-4	TRBJ1-1	many	CASSPSLGTGTENTEAFF	TGTGCCAGCAGCCCGTCGCTAGGAACCGGGACGGAGAACACTGAAGCTTTCTTT
15	TRBD1	TRBV10-3	TRBJ1-4	many	CAISDKVQGAEKLFF	TGTGCCATCAGTGACAAGGTCCAGGGGGCGGAAAAACTGTTTTTT
15	NA	TRBV6-1	TRBJ1-2	many	CASSESPTENYGYTF	TGTGCCAGCAGTGAAAGCCCTACAGAAAACTATGGCTACACCTTC
13	TRBD1	TRBV11-2	TRBJ2-3	NA	CGSSPGTGDTQYF	TGTGGCAGCAGCCCGGGGACAGGAGATACGCAGTATTTT
13	TRBD1	TRBV7-2	TRBJ2-5	many	CASSLGTGGAGYF	TGTGCCAGCAGCTTAGGGACAGGGGGCGCCGGGTACTTC
13	TRBD2	TRBV24-1	TRBJ2-5	many	CATSAGGWETQYF	TGTGCCACCAGTGCGGGGGGGTGGGAGACCCAGTACTTC
15	NA	TRBV27	TRBJ2-1	few	CASSAMTPQSGEQFF	TGTGCCAGCAGCGCAATGACGCCCCAGAGCGGTGAGCAGTTCTTC
16	NA	TRBV24-1	TRBJ2-1	NA	CATSDSPPPIYNEQFF	TGTGCCACCAGTGATTCCCCCCCCCCGATCTACAATGAGCAGTTCTTC
14	TRBD1	TRBV7-8	TRBJ2-5	many	CASSFPGGKETQYF	TGTGCCAGCAGCTTCCCAGGGGGTAAAGAGACCCAGTACTTC
14	NA	TRBV29-1	TRBJ2-5	few	CSVERSGEEETQYF	TGCAGCGTTGAAAGGTCTGGGGAAGAAGAGACCCAGTACTTC
14	TRBD2	TRBV14	TRBJ2-3	NA	CASTLAGSTDTQYF	TGTGCCAGCACCTTAGCGGGGTCAACAGATACGCAGTATTTT
14	NA	TRBV7-9	TRBJ1-1	few	CASSLTQGNTEAFF	TGTGCCAGCAGCTTAACACAGGGGAACACTGAAGCTTTCTTT
15	NA	TRBV7-9	TRBJ2-1	many	CASSLGGVRIDEQFF	TGTGCCAGCAGCTTAGGAGGGGTAAGGATCGATGAGCAGTTCTTC
14	TRBD2	TRBV20-1	TRBJ2-5	NA	CSAAPAGDWATLYF	TGCAGTGCTGCCCCAGCGGGAGACTGGGCGACCCTGTACTTC
13	NA	TRBV7-9	TRBJ1-3	few	CATSGISGNTIYF	TGTGCCACATCCGGGATCTCTGGAAACACCATATATTTT
15	NA	TRBV7-9	TRBJ1-1	many	CASSLGHSMNTEAFF	TGTGCCAGCAGCTTAGGACACAGCATGAACACTGAAGCTTTCTTT
14	TRBD1	TRBV5-1	TRBJ2-7	many	CASSLGGQGREQYF	TGCGCCAGCAGCTTGGGTGGACAGGGTCGCGAGCAGTACTTC
15	TRBD2	TRBV4-2	TRBJ2-7	NA	CASSQVTGLVYEQYF	TGTGCCAGCAGCCAAGTGACGGGACTAGTGTACGAGCAGTACTTC
14	NA	TRBV7-2	TRBJ2-2	many	CASSRGGYTGELFF	TGTGCCAGCAGCCGAGGGGGATACACCGGGGAGCTGTTTTTT
12	NA	TRBV7-9	TRBJ2-5	many	CASSSIQETQYF	TGTGCCAGCAGCTCCATCCAAGAGACCCAGTACTTC
20	NA	TRBV7-9	TRBJ2-2	NA	CASSLEGQGGVRMNTGELFF	TGTGCCAGCAGCTTAGAGGGCCAGGGGGGCGTGAGGATGAACACCGGGGAGCTGTTTTTT
17	TRBD1	TRBV27	TRBJ2-4	many	CASSFVGDRLAKNIQYF	TGTGCCAGCAGCTTCGTAGGGGACAGGCTAGCCAAAAACATTCAGTACTTC